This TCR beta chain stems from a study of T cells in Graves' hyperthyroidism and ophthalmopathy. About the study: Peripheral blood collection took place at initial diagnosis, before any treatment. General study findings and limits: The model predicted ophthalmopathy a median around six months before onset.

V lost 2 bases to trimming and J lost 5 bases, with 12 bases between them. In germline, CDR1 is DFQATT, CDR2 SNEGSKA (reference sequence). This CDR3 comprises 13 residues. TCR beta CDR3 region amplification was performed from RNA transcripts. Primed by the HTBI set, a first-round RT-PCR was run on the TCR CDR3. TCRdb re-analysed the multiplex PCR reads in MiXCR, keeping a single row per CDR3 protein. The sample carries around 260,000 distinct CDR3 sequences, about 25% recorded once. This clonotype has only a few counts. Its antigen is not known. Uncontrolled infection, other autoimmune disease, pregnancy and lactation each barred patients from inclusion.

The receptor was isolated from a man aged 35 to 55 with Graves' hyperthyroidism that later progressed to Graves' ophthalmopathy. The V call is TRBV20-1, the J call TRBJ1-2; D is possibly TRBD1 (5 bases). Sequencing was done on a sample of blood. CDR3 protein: CSARPGMKYGYTF. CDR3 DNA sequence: TGCAGTGCTAGACCAGGGATGAAGTATGGCTACACCTTC.